This T cell receptor beta chain came from a study of Ad26.COV2.S vaccination and SARS-CoV-2 variants. About the study: Intramuscular Ad26.COV2.S at 5x10^10 or 1x10^11 viral particles. General study points: Measurement of non-spike TCR breadth gave similar results in vaccine and placebo recipients.

Noted treatment: some 20 received Ad26.COV2.S at low or high dose, single or two shots; 5 received placebo; per-sample allocation not given. The samples were gathered on day 63 after the first injection of vaccine or placebo. Boston supplied an adult donor aged 18-55 years. The vaccine antigen was prefusion-stabilized Wuhan SARS-CoV-2 spike. Note on this clone: Its antigen is as yet unknown.

TCRdb keeps only in-frame clones here, not all; method: immunoSEQ multiplex PCR. The sample shows roughly 400,000 clones, 90% of them seen only once. The CDR3 has 15 amino acids. V trimming: 5 bases; J trimming: 5 bases; junction bases outside the gene matches: 6. Germline-derived CDR1 and CDR2 are LNHDA and SQIVND (reference sequence). The sequence derives from a person between 18 and 60 years old who received the Ad26.COV2.S COVID-19 vaccine or a placebo. Sequencing used peripheral blood, obtained in a trial of Ad26.COV2.S vaccine versus placebo. The V call is TRBV19, the J call TRBJ2-2; 9 bases line up with TRBD2. CDR3 sequence (DNA): TGTGCCAGTAGTCGAGCGGGAGGCCGAACCGGGGAGCTGTTTTTT. This encodes CASSRAGGRTGELFF.